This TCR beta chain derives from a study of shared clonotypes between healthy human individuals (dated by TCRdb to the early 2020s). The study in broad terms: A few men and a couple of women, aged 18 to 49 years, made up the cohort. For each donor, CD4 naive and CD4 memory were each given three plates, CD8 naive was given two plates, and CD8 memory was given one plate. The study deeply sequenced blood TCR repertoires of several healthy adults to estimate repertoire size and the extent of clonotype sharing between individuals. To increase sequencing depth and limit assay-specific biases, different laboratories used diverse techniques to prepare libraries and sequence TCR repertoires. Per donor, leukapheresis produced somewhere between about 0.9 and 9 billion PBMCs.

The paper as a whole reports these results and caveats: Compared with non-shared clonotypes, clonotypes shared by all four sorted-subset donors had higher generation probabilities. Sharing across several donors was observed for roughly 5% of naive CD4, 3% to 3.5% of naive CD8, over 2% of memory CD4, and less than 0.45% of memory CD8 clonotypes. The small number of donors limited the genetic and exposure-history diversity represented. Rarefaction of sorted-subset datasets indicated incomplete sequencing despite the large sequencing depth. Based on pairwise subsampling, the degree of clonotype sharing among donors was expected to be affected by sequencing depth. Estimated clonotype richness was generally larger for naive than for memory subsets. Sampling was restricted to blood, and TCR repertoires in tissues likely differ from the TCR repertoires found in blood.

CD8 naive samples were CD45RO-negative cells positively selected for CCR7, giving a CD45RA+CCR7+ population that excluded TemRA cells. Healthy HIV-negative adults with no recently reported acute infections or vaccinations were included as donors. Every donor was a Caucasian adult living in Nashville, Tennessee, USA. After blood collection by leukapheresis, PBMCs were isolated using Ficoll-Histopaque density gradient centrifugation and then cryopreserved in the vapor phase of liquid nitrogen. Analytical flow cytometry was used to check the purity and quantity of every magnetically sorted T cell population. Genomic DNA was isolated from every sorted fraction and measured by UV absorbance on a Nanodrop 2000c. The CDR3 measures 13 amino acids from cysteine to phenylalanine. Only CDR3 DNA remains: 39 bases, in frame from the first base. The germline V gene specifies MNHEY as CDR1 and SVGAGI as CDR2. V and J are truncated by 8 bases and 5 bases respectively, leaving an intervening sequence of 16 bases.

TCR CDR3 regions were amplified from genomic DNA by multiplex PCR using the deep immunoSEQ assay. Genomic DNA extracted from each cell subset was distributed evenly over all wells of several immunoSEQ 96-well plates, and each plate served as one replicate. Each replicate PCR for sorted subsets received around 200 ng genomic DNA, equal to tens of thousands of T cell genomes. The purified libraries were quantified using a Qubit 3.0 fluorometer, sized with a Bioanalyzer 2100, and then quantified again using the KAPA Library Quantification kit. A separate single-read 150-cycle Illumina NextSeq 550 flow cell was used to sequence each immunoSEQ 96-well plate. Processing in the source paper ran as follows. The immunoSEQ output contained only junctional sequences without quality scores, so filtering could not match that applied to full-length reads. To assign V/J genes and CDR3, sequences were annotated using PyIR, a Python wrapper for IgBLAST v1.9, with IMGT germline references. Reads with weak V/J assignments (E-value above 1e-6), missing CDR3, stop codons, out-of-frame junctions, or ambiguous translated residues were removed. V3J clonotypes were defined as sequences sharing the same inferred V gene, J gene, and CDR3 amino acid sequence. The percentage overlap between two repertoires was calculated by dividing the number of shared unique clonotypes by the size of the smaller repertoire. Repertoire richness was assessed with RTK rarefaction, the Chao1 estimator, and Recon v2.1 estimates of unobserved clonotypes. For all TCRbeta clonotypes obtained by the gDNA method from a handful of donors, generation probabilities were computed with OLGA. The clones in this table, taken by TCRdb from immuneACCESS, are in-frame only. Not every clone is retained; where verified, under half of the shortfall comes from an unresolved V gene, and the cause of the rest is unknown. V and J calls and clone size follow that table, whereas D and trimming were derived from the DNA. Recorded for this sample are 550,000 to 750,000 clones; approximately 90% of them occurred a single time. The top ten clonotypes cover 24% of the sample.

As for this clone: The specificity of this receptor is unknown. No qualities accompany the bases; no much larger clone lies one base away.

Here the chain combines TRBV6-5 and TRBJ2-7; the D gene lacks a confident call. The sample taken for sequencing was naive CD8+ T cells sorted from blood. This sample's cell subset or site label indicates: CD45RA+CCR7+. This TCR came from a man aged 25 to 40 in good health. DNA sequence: TGTGCCAGCTCCACGACGGCGTTGGACGAGCAGTACTTC. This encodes CASSTTALDEQYF.